Listed below are T cell receptor beta chains from one sample, sequenced in a study of T cell responses to AZD1222 COVID-19 vaccine. The method was immunoSEQ multiplex PCR; TCRdb's version includes in-frame clones alone and lacks a portion of them. The sample lists about 78,000 clones, 90% occurring once. Sample: peripheral blood, taken 28 days after the second AZD1222 dose. The receptors were sampled from an adult who received the AZD1222 COVID-19 vaccine. The CDR3 runs from the conserved cysteine through the conserved F or W. The order of the fields is V gene, clone size, J gene, CDR3 length, D gene, CDR3 DNA, CDR3 protein. D genes are given only for firm matches. The size of a clone is reported for some rows only, either as once, few or many, or as a class for expanded clones.

>TRBV3-1/TRBV3-2|-|TRBJ1-2|14|-
TGTGCCAGCAGCTTACAGGGAGGGGCGTTTGGCTACACCTTC
CASSLQGGAFGYTF
>TRBV19|-|TRBJ2-4|17|-
TGTGCCAGTAGTATTTGGCAGGCAGACCTAGCCAAAAACATTCAGTACTTC
CASSIWQADLAKNIQYF
>TRBV12-5|-|TRBJ2-7|13|-
TGTGCTAGTGGTGCTACCGGGGATTACGAGCAGTACTTC
CASGATGDYEQYF
>TRBV23-1|-|TRBJ2-7|15|-
TGCGCCAGCAGTCCTACGAGGTCCCACCTGTACGAGCAGTACTTC
CASSPTRSHLYEQYF
>TRBV13|-|TRBJ2-6|16|-
TGTGCCAGCAGCTTTAGGGGGTTCTCTGGGGCCAACGTCCTGACTTTC
CASSFRGFSGANVLTF
>TRBV3-1/TRBV3-2|-|TRBJ2-3|16|TRBD2
TGTGCCAGCAGCCAGAGACTAGCGGGGAGCACAGATACGCAGTATTTT
CASSQRLAGSTDTQYF
>TRBV27|few|TRBJ1-2|17|TRBD1
TGTGCCAGCGTATCCCAACCTCGGGACAGGAGCATCTATGGCTACACCTTC
CASVSQPRDRSIYGYTF
>TRBV9|-|TRBJ1-3|13|-
TGTGCCAGCAGCACAGGGTCCGGAAACACCATATATTTT
CASSTGSGNTIYF
>TRBV9|-|TRBJ1-5|15|-
TGTGCCAGCAGTGAACGGGCTCTCAGCAATCAGCCCCAGCATTTT
CASSERALSNQPQHF
>TRBV11-2|-|TRBJ1-1|13|TRBD1
TGTGCCACCCAAAGCGACAGGGACACTGAAGCTTTCTTT
CATQSDRDTEAFF
>TRBV5-1|once|TRBJ1-2|17|TRBD1
TGCGCCAGCAGCTTTGGACAGGGGGCATCTTCTACTTATGGCTACACCTTC
CASSFGQGASSTYGYTF
>TRBV6-5|-|TRBJ2-2|16|-
TGTGCCAGCAGTTACAAGGGAGGCAGCTCCACCGGGGAGCTGTTTTTT
CASSYKGGSSTGELFF
>TRBV7-9|once|TRBJ1-6|14|-
TGTGCCAGCAGCTTAGCGCGGGGATATTCACCCCTCCACTTT
CASSLARGYSPLHF
>TRBV7-9|-|TRBJ1-1|14|-
TGTGCCAGCAGCTTGCTGGGGGGAGACACTGAAGCTTTCTTT
CASSLLGGDTEAFF
>TRBV6-2/TRBV6-3|-|TRBJ2-1|12|-
TGTGCCAGCAGTTACAAGCGGAGCGAGCAGTTCTTC
CASSYKRSEQFF
>TRBV6-6|-|TRBJ1-1|16|-
TGTGCCAGCAGTTACTCGACCTCGACAGTGAACACTGAAGCTTTCTTT
CASSYSTSTVNTEAFF
>TRBV7-3|few|TRBJ2-7|15|-
TGTGCCAGCAGCTTAACGGGGGCACCTCCGGGCAAGCAGTACTTC
CASSLTGAPPGKQYF
>TRBV24-1|-|TRBJ2-3|16|TRBD1
TGTGCCACCAGTGATCCCGGGACAGGCGCACCAGATACGCAGTATTTT
CATSDPGTGAPDTQYF
>TRBV5-4|-|TRBJ2-7|15|TRBD1
TGTGCCAGCAGCCCCGGGACAGGGGTCCACTACGAGCAGTACTTC
CASSPGTGVHYEQYF
>TRBV5-4|-|TRBJ1-2|15|TRBD1
TGTGCCAGCAGCGCTGACAGGGCCAGTTACTATGGCTACACCTTC
CASSADRASYYGYTF
>TRBV18|-|TRBJ1-5|14|-
TGTGCCAGCTCACCAGGACAGAGCAATCAGCCCCAGCATTTT
CASSPGQSNQPQHF
>TRBV6-1|-|TRBJ2-7|15|-
TGTGCCAGCAGTGACCCAAGGACGGGGCTCCTAGGAAAGTACTTC
CASSDPRTGLLGKYF
>TRBV30|-|TRBJ1-6|14|-
TGTGCCTGGAACTCCGGACGATCCAATTCACCCCTCCACTTT
CAWNSGRSNSPLHF
>TRBV7-3|-|TRBJ2-1|14|-
TGTGCCAGCAGCTTAAAGGGACAATACAATGAGCAGTTCTTC
CASSLKGQYNEQFF
>TRBV29-1|once|TRBJ1-2|12|-
TGCAGCGCCTGGGGGCAGGGTCATGGCTACACCTTC
CSAWGQGHGYTF
>TRBV5-8|few|TRBJ1-2|15|TRBD1
TGTGCCAGCAGCTACAGACAGGGGGCTAACTATGGCTACACCTTC
CASSYRQGANYGYTF
>TRBV7-9|-|TRBJ2-7|14|TRBD1
TGTGCCAGCAGCCCCCGGGACAGATGGGGCGAGCAGTACTTC
CASSPRDRWGEQYF
>TRBV27|once|TRBJ1-2|17|TRBD1
TGTGCCAGCAGTTCCACCCCCCAGACAGGGATGGGTTATGGCTACACCTTC
CASSSTPQTGMGYGYTF
>TRBV10-3|-|TRBJ2-5|15|-
TGTGCCATCAGTGACCCGACAGGTCTTCAAGAGACCCAGTACTTC
CAISDPTGLQETQYF
>TRBV20-1|-|TRBJ2-7|13|-
TGCAGTGCTAGTCTCATTGGAAGCTACGAGCAGTACTTC
CSASLIGSYEQYF
>TRBV6-2/TRBV6-3|-|TRBJ2-3|14|TRBD1
TGTGCCAGCAGTCCGACAGGGATCGGAGATACGCAGTATTTT
CASSPTGIGDTQYF
>TRBV12-3/TRBV12-4|once|TRBJ1-1|12|-
TGTGCCAGCAGTTACAGGGTGCCGGTGACTTTCTTT
CASSYRVPVTFF
>TRBV19|-|TRBJ2-7|14|-
TGTGCCAGTAGTATAGGTGGCAACGCCTACGAGCAGTACTTC
CASSIGGNAYEQYF
>TRBV5-4|-|TRBJ1-2|15|-
TGTGCAACCTACCGGGGGGGACACCGGTTGGATGGCTACACCTTC
CATYRGGHRLDGYTF
>TRBV29-1|once|TRBJ2-7|13|-
TGCAGCGTTGCCCAGGATCCGTTCGGCGAGCAGTACTTC
CSVAQDPFGEQYF
>TRBV6-5|-|TRBJ2-7|13|-
TGTGCCAGCAGTCCGCCTTGGGGCTACGAGCAGTACTTC
CASSPPWGYEQYF
>TRBV11-3|-|TRBJ2-1|16|-
TGTGCCAGCAGCTTAGGTGGAGGGGGGACCTACAATGAGCAGTTCTTC
CASSLGGGGTYNEQFF
>TRBV3-1/TRBV3-2|once|TRBJ2-2|15|TRBD2
TGTGCCAGCAGACCCGGGACTAGGAACACCGGGGAGCTGTTTTTT
CASRPGTRNTGELFF